Below, 23 T cell receptor beta chains from the same sample are listed, as sequenced in a study of OX40 agonist ivuxolimab in advanced cancers. Measured with immunoSEQ multiplex PCR; TCRdb has only the in-frame clones, and not every one. The repertoire holds around 14,000 clones, 90% to 95% seen once, with 20% to 25% in the top ten. Specimen: CD4+ or CD8+ T cells sorted from blood, collected in a trial of the OX40 agonist ivuxolimab. These receptors were obtained from an adult with an advanced solid tumor such as melanoma, head and neck, liver or kidney cancer.

The chain joins TRBV7-8 to TRBJ2-1; D gene ambiguous. The CDR3 spans 16 residues. Trimming took 1 base from V and 0 from J, leaving 10 bases between them. Germline CDR1 is SGHVS and CDR2 is FQNEAQ. The CDR3 sequence: CASSLGPINSYNEQFF. CDR3 nucleotide sequence: TGTGCCAGCAGCTTAGGCCCTATAAACTCCTACAATGAGCAGTTCTTC. The full variable domain, with the rest looked up from reference TRBV7-8 and TRBJ2-1, is GAGVSQSPRYKVAKRGQDVALRCDPISGHVSLFWYQQALGQGPEFLTYFQNEAQLDKSGLPSDRFFAERPEGSVSTLKIQRTQQEDSAVYLCASSLGPINSYNEQFFGPGTRLTVL.

The rearrangement joins TRBV4-3 to TRBJ2-1; 8 bases match TRBD1. The V gene end was trimmed by 0 bases and the J gene end by 7 bases; junction bases not matched to a gene: 8. The length of the CDR3 is 16 residues. Germline V CDR1 and CDR2: LGHNA, YSLEER. For the CDR3, the DNA is TGCGCCAGCAGCCAAGACTACCACAGGGGGAAAAATGAGCAGTTCTTC. Its translation: CASSQDYHRGKNEQFF.

The CDR3 sequence: CASSLEGSDNQPQHF. In nucleotides, the CDR3 is TGTGCCAGCAGCTTAGAGGGGTCAGACAATCAGCCCCAGCATTTT. The chain combines TRBV7-9 with TRBJ1-5; possible D gene TRBD1, 5 bases. The CDR3 has 15 residues. Germline lookup yields CDR1 SEHNR and CDR2 FQNEAQ (reference sequence). Between the trimmed V and J ends, which lost 1 base and 3 bases, there was a span of 10 bases. The full variable domain, completed using reference TRBV7-9 and TRBJ1-5, is DTGVSQNPRHKITKRGQNVTFRCDPISEHNRLYWYRQTLGQGPEFLTYFQNEAQLEKSRLLSDRFSAERPKGSFSTLEIQRTEQGDSAMYLCASSLEGSDNQPQHFGDGTRLSIL.

In its sample, this clone was seen once. The chain links TRBV7-3 to TRBJ2-1; D is uncertain. Germline CDR1 and CDR2: SGHTA and FQGTGA. The CDR3 contains 15 residues. V lost 1 base, J lost 0 bases, and 7 bases lay in between. CDR3 in DNA: TGTGCCAGCAGCTTAATGATAAGCTCCTACAATGAGCAGTTCTTC. The encoded protein is CASSLMISSYNEQFF.

Notes on this clone: The junction does not match germline at one end; this may be a read error. The chain joins TRBV25-1 to TRBJ2-4; D ambiguous. CDR1 and CDR2 from the germline V gene are MGHDK and SYGVNS. The CDR3 spans 11 residues. The CDR3 bases are TGTGCCAGCAGTGAAGGGTTAGTTTTGAACTTC. It translates to CASSEGLVLNF.

This clone is a singleton in its sample. The chain is built from TRBV28 and TRBJ1-5; D is unclear. The germline V gene has CDR1 MDHEN and CDR2 SYDVKM. The CDR3 spans 12 residues. Trimming left V 3 bases short and J 2 bases short, with 2 bases between. CDR3 coding DNA: TGTGCCAGCAGTTTCGGCAATCAGCCCCAGCATTTT. Translated: CASSFGNQPQHF.

This clone was counted a single time. This chain links TRBV5-5 with TRBJ1-4, with a possible D match to TRBD1 (6 bases). Germline-derived CDR1 and CDR2 are SGHKS and YYEKEE (reference sequence). The V gene lost 0 bases and the J gene lost 0 bases, with 15 bases spanning the gap. The CDR3 length is 18 residues. CDR3 amino acids: CASSLGHRELATNEKLFF. CDR3 DNA sequence: TGTGCCAGCAGCTTGGGTCACAGGGAGCTTGCAACTAATGAAAAACTGTTTTTT.

The rearrangement links TRBV4-1 to TRBJ1-3; D is ambiguous. Germline loops: CDR1 MGHRA, CDR2 YSYEKL. Trimming removed 0 bases at V and 4 bases at J, with 7 bases between. The CDR3 consists of 14 residues. As DNA, the CDR3 is TGCGCCAGCAGCCAAGATTCGGGGGGAAACACCATATATTTT. It specifies CASSQDSGGNTIYF.

V usage is TRBV2 and J usage is TRBJ2-1, with TRBD2 identical over 9 bases. Germline V gene data show CDR1 as SNHLY and CDR2 as FYNNEI. This CDR3 spans 16 amino acids. Trimming cost V 6 bases and J 2 bases; bases outside gene matches: 8. The CDR3 coding sequence is TGTGCCAGCAGATTGACGGTAGCGGGGGCCTACAATGAGCAGTTCTTC. Amino acid sequence: CASRLTVAGAYNEQFF.

V gene TRBV28 combines with J gene TRBJ2-7, with 9 nucleotides matching TRBD2. This CDR3 region has 12 residues. Germline CDR1 reads MDHEN; CDR2 reads SYDVKM. V trimming: 5 bases; J trimming: 12 bases; junction bases outside the gene matches: 8. Here the CDR3 DNA reads TGTGCCAGCAGTCCTCCCGGGACTAGCCGGTACTTC. Translation: CASSPPGTSRYF.

This sequence joins TRBV27 and TRBJ2-7; D assignment may be TRBD1 or TRBD2 (5 bases each). The germline gives CDR1 MNHEY, CDR2 SMNVEV (reference sequence). Trimming left V 0 bases short and J 3 bases short, with 15 bases between. The CDR3 extends over 16 amino acids. CDR3 bases: TGTGCCAGCAGTTTATCCCCGGGACCCTCGTTCTACGAGCAGTACTTC. Its protein is CASSLSPGPSFYEQYF.

J is TRBJ2-2 and V is TRBV15; D not certain. The CDR3 has 14 residues. V was trimmed by 0 bases and J by 7 bases, leaving 9 bases between them. CDR1 is LNHNV and CDR2 is YYDKDF in the germline V gene (reference sequence). CDR3 protein: CATSRDSKDGELFF. In nucleotides, the CDR3 is TGTGCCACCAGCAGAGATTCTAAGGACGGGGAGCTGTTTTTT. The full variable domain, its missing parts supplied by reference TRBV15 and TRBJ2-2, is DAMVIQNPRYQVTQFGKPVTLSCSQTLNHNVMYWYQQKSSQAPKLLFHYYDKDFNNEADTPDNFQSRRPNTSFCFLDIRSPGLGDTAMYLCATSRDSKDGELFFGEGSRLTVL.

The chain carries TRBV19 and TRBJ1-4; D may be TRBD1 (6 bases). CDR1 is LNHDA and CDR2 is SQIVND in the germline V gene (reference sequence). Trimming removed 3 bases at V and 3 bases at J, with 17 bases between. There are 17 residues in the CDR3. Here the CDR3 reads CASSMTGGRWANEKLFF. DNA for the CDR3: TGTGCCAGTAGTATGACCGGGGGGCGATGGGCTAATGAAAAACTGTTTTTT.

The chain couples TRBV5-6 to TRBJ1-5; D is unclear. Germline V gene lookup returns CDR1 SGHDT and CDR2 YYEEEE. V shed 4 bases and J shed 6 bases, with 11 bases lying between them. CDR3 length: 13 residues. CDR3 DNA: TGTGCCAGCAGCCCGAGTGTAGGTCAGCCCCAGCATTTT. As protein: CASSPSVGQPQHF.

This CDR3 reads CSVEGGGDGYTF. The CDR3 DNA is TGCAGCGTTGAAGGGGGCGGAGATGGCTACACCTTC. The V gene is TRBV29-1, the J gene TRBJ1-2; perhaps TRBD1 as D (5 bases). V lost 1 base and J 6 bases, leaving 9 bases between the germline ends. This CDR3 comprises 12 residues. Per germline, CDR1 SQVTM and CDR2 ANQGSEA.

The V gene is TRBV6-5, the J gene TRBJ2-7; D might be TRBD1 (5 bases). The CDR3 has 11 amino acids. Per germline, CDR1 MNHEY and CDR2 SVGAGI. Deletions cut 6 bases from V and 6 bases from J, with 9 bases between. The CDR3 region has the DNA TGTGCCAGCAGGTCAGGGTCCGAGCAGTACTTC. Its protein product is CASRSGSEQYF.

The DNA of the CDR3 is TGTGCCAGCAGCCCCCGCTACGAGAGCTCCTATAATTCACCCCTCCACTTT. Protein: CASSPRYESSYNSPLHF. J is TRBJ1-6 and V is TRBV9, with D unresolved. Deletions cut 4 bases from V and 0 bases from J, with 14 bases between. The CDR3 runs to 17 residues. Looked up from germline, CDR1 is SGDLS and CDR2 is YYNGEE.

By share, this clone counts as medium-sized (0.01 to 0.1%). The rearrangement links TRBV5-6 to TRBJ2-7; 10 bases line up with TRBD1. This CDR3 contains 16 residues. J gave up 3 bases and V 1 base, and 7 bases lay outside the gene matches. Per germline, CDR1 SGHDT and CDR2 YYEEEE. The CDR3 reads CASSLLGGQGGYEQYF. Here the CDR3 DNA reads TGTGCCAGCAGCTTGTTAGGTGGACAGGGGGGCTACGAGCAGTACTTC.

V is TRBV13 and J is TRBJ2-2, with D perhaps TRBD1 (5 bases). The CDR3 sequence is 16 residues long. CDR1 and CDR2 (germline): PRHDT, FYEKMQ (reference sequence). V lost 5 bases to trimming and J lost 4 bases, with 17 bases between them. The CDR3 DNA reads TGTGCCAGCAGCCCTGGGTTGGGGCAGTTCACCGGGGAGCTGTTTTTT. It is translated as CASSPGLGQFTGELFF.

The V and J genes are TRBV5-1 and TRBJ1-5; D is undetermined. The CDR3 loop spans 16 amino acids. V was shortened by 0 bases and J by 4 bases, with 14 bases between the two germline ends. Germline V gene data show CDR1 as SGHRS and CDR2 as YFSETQ. CDR3 DNA sequence: TGCGCCAGCAGCTTGGGCCCCTTCGCCGGGAATCAGCCCCAGCATTTT. Amino acids: CASSLGPFAGNQPQHF.

The chain combines TRBV27 with TRBJ1-6; D gene ambiguous. Germline V gene lookup returns CDR1 MNHEY and CDR2 SMNVEV (reference sequence). V was trimmed by 6 bases and J by 12 bases, leaving 18 bases between them. CDR3 length: 14 amino acids. The CDR3 is CASSSEGWAGPLHF. The CDR3 nucleotides are TGTGCCAGCAGCTCAGAGGGATGGGCGGGACCCCTCCACTTT.

The chain is built from TRBV7-3 and TRBJ2-1; perhaps TRBD1 as D (6 bases). Germline V gene data show CDR1 as SGHTA and CDR2 as FQGTGA. This CDR3 comprises 16 residues. V was trimmed by 2 bases and J by 1 base, leaving 12 bases between them. The CDR3 coding sequence is TGTGCCAGCAGCTTAGACGGGACACTGTCCTACAATGAGCAGTTCTTC. Translated: CASSLDGTLSYNEQFF.

The chain employs TRBV7-6 and TRBJ2-1, with TRBD1 matching 7 bases. Losses at the gene ends were 5 bases for V and 3 bases for J; bases not matched to a gene: 7. From germline, CDR1 is SGHVS and CDR2 FNYEAQ. The CDR3 runs to 15 residues. CDR3 in amino acids: CASSARQGLYNEQFF. As DNA, the CDR3 is TGTGCCAGCAGCGCCCGACAGGGTCTCTACAATGAGCAGTTCTTC.